The rows below give T cell receptor beta chains drawn from one sample of a study of beta chain features in type 1 diabetes. Profiled with immunoSEQ multiplex PCR; TCRdb holds only in-frame clones, not every one. The sample shows hundreds of thousands of clones, 25% to 35% of them seen only once. The material sequenced was naive CD4+ T cells from blood. These receptor sequences come from a man aged 18-30 years in good health. Each CDR3 is given without its conserved first and last residue. Fields, in order: V gene, CDR3 protein.

v_gene: TRBV5-1; CDR3aa: ASSSGTGNEKLF
v_gene: TRBV11-2; CDR3aa: ASTKGWGDTQY
v_gene: TRBV27; CDR3aa: ASRDQGWDGYT
v_gene: TRBV7-9; CDR3aa: ASSLSGGLYGYT
v_gene: TRBV6-1; CDR3aa: ASSEAKAEKKLF
v_gene: TRBV5-4; CDR3aa: ASSLGRELSYNEQF
v_gene: TRBV15; CDR3aa: ATSRDARASGANVLT
v_gene: TRBV5-1; CDR3aa: ASRPGTGENYEQY
v_gene: TRBV2; CDR3aa: ASSDQGILYGYT
v_gene: TRBV29-1; CDR3aa: SVGGRDGYT
v_gene: TRBV7-9; CDR3aa: ASSPKLLGRSHEQY
v_gene: TRBV11-2; CDR3aa: ASSLGTGDSYEQY
v_gene: TRBV30; CDR3aa: AWSPGAGGSYGYT
v_gene: TRBV4-2; CDR3aa: ASSQEGGQASYGYT
v_gene: TRBV4-1; CDR3aa: ASSQPPGNYGYT
v_gene: TRBV18; CDR3aa: ASSPSGHEQY
v_gene: TRBV5-4; CDR3aa: ASSSGLAGGITDTQY
v_gene: TRBV30; CDR3aa: AWSLAGVSTDTQY
v_gene: TRBV30; CDR3aa: AWSVRVYNEQF
v_gene: TRBV4-1; CDR3aa: ASSQVRRWLY
v_gene: TRBV19; CDR3aa: ASSVTGVDTQY
v_gene: TRBV6-1; CDR3aa: ASRTSGHYTQY
v_gene: TRBV25-1; CDR3aa: ASSELGLYGYT
v_gene: TRBV7-9; CDR3aa: ASSLTHSYEQY
v_gene: TRBV4-1; CDR3aa: ASSYYEGNNYGYT
v_gene: TRBV18; CDR3aa: ASSPNQGGTGELF
v_gene: TRBV30; CDR3aa: AWGSGLSSTDTQY
v_gene: TRBV2; CDR3aa: ASSENSNQPQH
v_gene: TRBV30; CDR3aa: AWSARSNQPQH
v_gene: TRBV7-9; CDR3aa: ASSLERSGANVLT
v_gene: TRBV25-1; CDR3aa: ASSESGTGSYEQY
v_gene: TRBV5-4; CDR3aa: ASSADYYEQY
v_gene: TRBV9; CDR3aa: ASSVEPAAFYNEQF
v_gene: TRBV5-1; CDR3aa: ASSPQLLGHNEQF
v_gene: TRBV11-2; CDR3aa: ASSLEHDRASTDTQY
v_gene: TRBV4-1; CDR3aa: ASSQDGLSYEQY
v_gene: TRBV29-1; CDR3aa: SVVRTVPETQY
v_gene: TRBV30; CDR3aa: AWTRKGFPNEKLF
v_gene: TRBV4-2; CDR3aa: ASSQGLPGLYNEQF
v_gene: TRBV19; CDR3aa: ASSIAVGQGGYEQY
v_gene: TRBV7-6; CDR3aa: ASSGGKRTNEKLF
v_gene: TRBV5-1; CDR3aa: ASSLGGLGQETQY
v_gene: TRBV30; CDR3aa: ASQRVSYGYT
v_gene: TRBV14; CDR3aa: ASSQDRGLAGDETQY
v_gene: TRBV28; CDR3aa: ASSVPGQAVDEQF
v_gene: TRBV30; CDR3aa: ACSTPGGSNQPQH
v_gene: TRBV29-1; CDR3aa: SANTRNTGELF
v_gene: TRBV27; CDR3aa: ASSLWGTGARTDTQY
v_gene: TRBV29-1; CDR3aa: SVATQFSGELF